This record concerns one T cell receptor (beta chain) sequence. Authors' processing steps: Quantification of nucleated cells was approximated via reference gene primer amplification. The assay was immunoSEQ multiplex PCR, and TCRdb's table has in-frame clones only and misses some. That table gives V, J and clone size, and the DNA gave D and trimming. Here the sample spans fewer than 400,000 clones, over 90% being singletons. The data originate from a study of blood T cell repertoires in COVID-19. On the study more broadly: Nucleic acid was either cDNA or gDNA, and it came from T cells, B-cell-depleted T cells, or PBMCs.

The TCR comes from a woman aged 25-40 years who had been exposed to COVID-19. The sample comprised PBMCs or T cells enriched from blood (not recorded which).

The CDR3 region is CASSPGSGGVEAFF. The DNA for the CDR3 is TGTGCCAGCAGCCCAGGATCCGGCGGGGTTGAAGCTTTCTTT. The rearrangement links TRBV7-9 to TRBJ1-1, with D uncertain. Germline lookup yields CDR1 SEHNR and CDR2 FQNEAQ (reference sequence). Between the trimmed V and J ends, which lost 5 bases and 7 bases, there was a span of 17 bases. The CDR3 loop spans 14 amino acids.